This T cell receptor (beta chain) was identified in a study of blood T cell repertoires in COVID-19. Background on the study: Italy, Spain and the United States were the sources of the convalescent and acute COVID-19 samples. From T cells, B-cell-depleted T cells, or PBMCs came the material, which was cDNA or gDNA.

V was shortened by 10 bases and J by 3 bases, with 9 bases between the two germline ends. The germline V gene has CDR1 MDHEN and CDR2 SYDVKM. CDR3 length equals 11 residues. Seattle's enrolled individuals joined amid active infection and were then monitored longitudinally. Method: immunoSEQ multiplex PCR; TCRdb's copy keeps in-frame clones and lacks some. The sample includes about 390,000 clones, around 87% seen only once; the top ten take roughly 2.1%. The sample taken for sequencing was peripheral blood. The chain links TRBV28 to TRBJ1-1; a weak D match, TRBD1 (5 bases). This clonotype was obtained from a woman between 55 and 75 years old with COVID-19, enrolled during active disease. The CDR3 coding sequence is TGTGCCACCGGGGGGTACACTGAAGCTTTCTTT. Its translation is CATGGYTEAFF.